This entry describes one T cell receptor beta chain. This sample is part of a study of early stage breast cancer tumors. At the level of the study: ER+/PR+/HER2- status applied to about 80% of the 16 invasive breast tumors.

Germline V gives CDR1 SGHDN, CDR2 FVKESK. This CDR3 region has 16 residues. The V and J ends lost 7 bases and 4 bases, in that order; junction bases with no gene match: 8. This table comes from immunoSEQ multiplex PCR, and its TCRdb copy is limited to in-frame clones, with some not included. The repertoire holds 70,000 or so clones, with 65% to 85% as singletons. The genes are TRBV14 and TRBJ2-6, with 9 positions matching TRBD2. Sequenced sample: blood. This receptor was identified in a person aged 40 to 49 with breast cancer. The CDR3 is CASKRAGGTGANVLTF. CDR3 in DNA: TGTGCCAGCAAGAGGGCGGGAGGGACCGGGGCCAACGTCCTGACTTTC.